Included here is one T cell receptor beta chain sequence, with context. Its target is unknown. One end of the junction is discordant with germline, which a read error may explain. Primers for the PCR totalled 60 Vbeta and 13 Jbeta. Only in-frame clones appear in the TCRdb table, and some are missing; sequencing was by immunoSEQ multiplex PCR. The repertoire holds 200,000 to 250,000 clones, with about three quarters as singletons. This sample was taken from a study of cytomegalovirus exposure and HLA in healthy donors. There are 15 residues in the CDR3. The germline gives CDR1 SEHNR, CDR2 FQNEAQ (reference sequence). Whole-study findings and limits: In vitro, a few CMV-associated chains proved specific for CMV antigens.

The chain is built from TRBV7-9 and TRBJ2-1, with 11 bases that match TRBD2. Sequencing input: PBMCs. The clonotype was recovered from a man in his forties or fifties in good health and CMV-seronegative. The CDR3 loop reads CSSSLIAGGYNEQFF. CDR3 bases: TGTTCCAGCAGCTTGATAGCGGGAGGGTACAATGAGCAGTTCTTC. Variable domain in full (rest from reference TRBV7-9 and TRBJ2-1): DTGVSQNPRHKITKRGQNVTFRCDPISEHNRLYWYRQTLGQGPEFLTYFQNEAQLEKSRLLSDRFSAERPKGSFSTLEIQRTEQGDSAMYLCSSSLIAGGYNEQFFGPGTRLTVL.